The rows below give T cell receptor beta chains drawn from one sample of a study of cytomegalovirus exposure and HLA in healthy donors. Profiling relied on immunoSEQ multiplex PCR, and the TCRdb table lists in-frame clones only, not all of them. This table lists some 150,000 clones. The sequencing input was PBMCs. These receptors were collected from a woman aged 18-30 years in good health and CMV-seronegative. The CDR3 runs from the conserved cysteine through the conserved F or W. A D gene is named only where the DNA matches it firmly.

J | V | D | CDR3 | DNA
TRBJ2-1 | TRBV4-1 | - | CASSRYKVSAGLSYNEQFF | TGCGCCAGCAGCCGCTACAAAGTTTCTGCAGGGCTGTCCTACAATGAGCAGTTCTTC
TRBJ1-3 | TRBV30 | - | CAWSRGAGNTIYF | TGTGCCTGGAGCCGGGGGGCAGGAAACACCATATATTTT
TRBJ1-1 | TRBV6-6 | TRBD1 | CASSAGGWDTEAFF | TGTGCCAGCAGTGCAGGGGGCTGGGACACTGAAGCTTTCTTT
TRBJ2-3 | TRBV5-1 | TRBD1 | CASSLALGRGRTDTQYF | TGCGCCAGCAGCTTGGCCCTGGGCAGGGGGCGCACAGATACGCAGTATTTT
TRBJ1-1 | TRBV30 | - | CAWKGDLNTEAFF | TGTGCCTGGAAGGGGGACCTGAACACTGAAGCTTTCTTT
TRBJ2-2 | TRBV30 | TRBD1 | CAYRNRQGASTGELFF | TGTGCCTATCGAAACCGACAGGGGGCGTCTACCGGGGAGCTGTTTTTT
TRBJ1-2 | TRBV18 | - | CASSPREGDNGYTF | TGTGCCAGCTCACCAAGGGAAGGGGATAATGGCTACACCTTC
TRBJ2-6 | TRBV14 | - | CASSQDVGSGSPGANVLTF | TGTGCCAGCAGCCAAGATGTCGGGAGTGGGTCGCCTGGGGCCAACGTCCTGACTTTC
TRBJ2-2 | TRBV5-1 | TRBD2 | CASSLGAGGQSNTGELFF | TGCGCCAGCAGCTTGGGTGCGGGAGGACAGTCGAACACCGGGGAGCTGTTTTTT
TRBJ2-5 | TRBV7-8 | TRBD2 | CASSQIAGGRGTQYF | TGTGCCAGCAGCCAAATAGCGGGAGGGAGAGGGACCCAGTACTTC
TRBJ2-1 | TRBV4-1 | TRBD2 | CASSRGLAGGISYNEQFF | TGCGCCAGCAGCCGTGGACTAGCGGGAGGTATCTCCTACAATGAGCAGTTCTTC
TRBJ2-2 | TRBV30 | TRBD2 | CARQLAGANTGELFF | TGTGCCAGACAACTAGCGGGGGCGAACACCGGGGAGCTGTTTTTT
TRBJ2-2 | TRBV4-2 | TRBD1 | CASSQDWAGGDTGELFF | TGTGCCAGCAGCCAAGATTGGGCAGGGGGAGACACCGGGGAGCTGTTTTTT
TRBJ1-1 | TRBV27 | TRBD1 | CASSLRGQHTEAFF | TGTGCCAGCAGTTTACGGGGACAGCACACTGAAGCTTTCTTT
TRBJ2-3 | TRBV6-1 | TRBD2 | CASSAIAGGSTDTQYF | TGTGCCAGCAGTGCCATAGCGGGAGGGAGCACAGATACGCAGTATTTT
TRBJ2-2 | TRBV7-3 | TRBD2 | CASSPYGTSGRAPETGELFF | TGTGCCAGCAGCCCATACGGGACTAGCGGGAGGGCCCCCGAGACCGGGGAGCTGTTTTTT
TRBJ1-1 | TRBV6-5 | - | CASSYRGGAEAFF | TGTGCCAGCAGTTACCGCGGCGGGGCTGAAGCTTTCTTT
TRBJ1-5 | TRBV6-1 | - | CASSFQANQPQHF | TGTGCCAGCAGTTTCCAGGCCAATCAGCCCCAGCATTTT
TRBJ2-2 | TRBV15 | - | CATSRVGDGELFF | TGTGCCACCAGCAGAGTCGGTGACGGGGAGCTGTTTTTT